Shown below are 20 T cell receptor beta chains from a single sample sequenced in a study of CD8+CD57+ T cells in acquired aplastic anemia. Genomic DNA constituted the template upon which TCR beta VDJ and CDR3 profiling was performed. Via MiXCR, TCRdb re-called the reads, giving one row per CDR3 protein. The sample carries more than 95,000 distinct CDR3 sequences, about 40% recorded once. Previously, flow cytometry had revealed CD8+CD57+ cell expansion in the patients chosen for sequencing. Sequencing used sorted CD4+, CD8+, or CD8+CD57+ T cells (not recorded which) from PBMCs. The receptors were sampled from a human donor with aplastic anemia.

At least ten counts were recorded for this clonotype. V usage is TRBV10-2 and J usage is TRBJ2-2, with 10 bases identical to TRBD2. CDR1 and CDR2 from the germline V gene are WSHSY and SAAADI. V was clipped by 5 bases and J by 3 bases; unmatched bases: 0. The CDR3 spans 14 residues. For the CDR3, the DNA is TGCGCCAGCAGTAGCGGGGGGGACACCGGGGAGCTGTTTTTT. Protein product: CASSSGGDTGELFF.

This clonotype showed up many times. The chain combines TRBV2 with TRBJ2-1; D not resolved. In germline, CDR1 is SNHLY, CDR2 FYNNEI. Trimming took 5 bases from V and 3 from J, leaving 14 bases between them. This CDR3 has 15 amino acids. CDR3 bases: TGTGCCAGCAGTCCAAAGGGTGGAAACTACAATGAGCAGTTCTTC. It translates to CASSPKGGNYNEQFF.

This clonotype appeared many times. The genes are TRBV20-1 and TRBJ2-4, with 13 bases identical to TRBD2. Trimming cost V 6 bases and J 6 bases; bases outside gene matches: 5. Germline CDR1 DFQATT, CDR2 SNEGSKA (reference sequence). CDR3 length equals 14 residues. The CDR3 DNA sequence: TGCAGTGCCAGGACTAGCGGGGGTATAAACATTCAGTACTTC. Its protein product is CSARTSGGINIQYF.

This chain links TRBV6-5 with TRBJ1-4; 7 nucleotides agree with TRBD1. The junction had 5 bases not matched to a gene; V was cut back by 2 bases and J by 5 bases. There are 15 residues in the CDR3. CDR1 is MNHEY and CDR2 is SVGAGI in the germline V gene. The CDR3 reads CASSYTGTVNEKLFF. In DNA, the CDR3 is TGTGCCAGCAGTTACACCGGGACAGTAAATGAAAAACTGTTTTTT.

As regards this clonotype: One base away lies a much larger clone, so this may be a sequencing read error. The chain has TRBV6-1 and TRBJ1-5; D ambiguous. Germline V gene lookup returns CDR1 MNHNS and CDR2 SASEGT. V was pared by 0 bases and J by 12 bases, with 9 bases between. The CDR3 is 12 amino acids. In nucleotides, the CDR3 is TGTGCCAGCAGTGAAGCGGGAGGGATCCAGCATTTT. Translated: CASSEAGGIQHF.

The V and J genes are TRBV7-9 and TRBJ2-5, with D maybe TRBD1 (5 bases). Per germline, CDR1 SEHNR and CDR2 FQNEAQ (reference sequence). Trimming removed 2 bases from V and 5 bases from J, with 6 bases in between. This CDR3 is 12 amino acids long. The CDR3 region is CASSLQGETQYF. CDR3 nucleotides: TGTGCCAGCAGCTTACAGGGTGAGACCCAGTACTTC.

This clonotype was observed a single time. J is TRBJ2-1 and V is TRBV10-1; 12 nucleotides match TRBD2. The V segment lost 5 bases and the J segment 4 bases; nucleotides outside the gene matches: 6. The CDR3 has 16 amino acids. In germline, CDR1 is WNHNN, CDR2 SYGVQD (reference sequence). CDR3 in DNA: TGCGCCAGCAGTCCGACTAGCGGGGGCTCTTACAATGAGCAGTTCTTC. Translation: CASSPTSGGSYNEQFF.

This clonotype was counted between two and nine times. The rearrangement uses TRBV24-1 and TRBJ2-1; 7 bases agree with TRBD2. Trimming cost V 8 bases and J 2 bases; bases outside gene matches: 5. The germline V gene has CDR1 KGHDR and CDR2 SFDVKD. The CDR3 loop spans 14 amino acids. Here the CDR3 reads CATMASGTYNEQFF. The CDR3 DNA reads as TGTGCCACCATGGCTAGCGGTACCTACAATGAGCAGTTCTTC.

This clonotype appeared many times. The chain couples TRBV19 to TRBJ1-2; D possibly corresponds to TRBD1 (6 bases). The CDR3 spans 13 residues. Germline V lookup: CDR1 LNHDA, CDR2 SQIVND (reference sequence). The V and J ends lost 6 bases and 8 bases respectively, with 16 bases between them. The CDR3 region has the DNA TGTGCCAGTAGATGGCAGGGGATTGGGGGCTACACCTTC. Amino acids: CASRWQGIGGYTF.

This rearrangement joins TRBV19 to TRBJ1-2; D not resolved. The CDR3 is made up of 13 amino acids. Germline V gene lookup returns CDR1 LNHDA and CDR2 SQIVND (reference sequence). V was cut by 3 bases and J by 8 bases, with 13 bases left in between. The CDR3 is CASSMASRPGYTF. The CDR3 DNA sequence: TGTGCCAGTAGTATGGCCTCCAGGCCGGGCTACACCTTC.

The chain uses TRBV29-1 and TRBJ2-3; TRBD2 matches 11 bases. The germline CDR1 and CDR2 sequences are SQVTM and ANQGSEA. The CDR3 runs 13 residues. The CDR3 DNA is TGCACCTTAGCGGGGGGGATCACAGATACGCAGTATTTT. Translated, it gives CTLAGGITDTQYF.

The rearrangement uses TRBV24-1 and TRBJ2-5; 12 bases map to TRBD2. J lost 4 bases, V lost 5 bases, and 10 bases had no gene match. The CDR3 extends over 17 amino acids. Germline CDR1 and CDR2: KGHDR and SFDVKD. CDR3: CATSGGLAGGPRETQYF. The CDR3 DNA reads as TGTGCCACCAGTGGGGGGCTAGCGGGGGGGCCACGAGAGACCCAGTACTTC.

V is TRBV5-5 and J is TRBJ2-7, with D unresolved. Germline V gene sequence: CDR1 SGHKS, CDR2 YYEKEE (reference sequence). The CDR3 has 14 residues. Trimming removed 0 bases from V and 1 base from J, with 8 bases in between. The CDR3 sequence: CASSLAAGSYEQYV. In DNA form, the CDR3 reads TGTGCCAGCAGCTTGGCTGCCGGTTCCTACGAGCAGTACGTC.

Written as DNA, the CDR3 is TGTGCCAGCAGCGTGTCCGGGACTAGCGGTGAGCAGTTCTTC. The encoded protein is CASSVSGTSGEQFF. The J gene is TRBJ2-1, the V gene TRBV7-7, with 11 positions matching TRBD2. The CDR3 sequence is 14 residues long. The germline V gene has CDR1 SSHAT and CDR2 FNYEAQ (reference sequence). The J segment lost 9 bases and the V segment lost 5 bases, leaving 6 bases of the junction unmatched.

CDR3 sequence: CASARGGANYGYTF. CDR3 sequence (DNA): TGTGCCAGCGCCCGAGGGGGGGCTAACTATGGCTACACCTTC. The chain has TRBV6-1 and TRBJ1-2; D perhaps matches TRBD1 (6 bases). Germline assignment: CDR1 MNHNS and CDR2 SASEGT. V lost 8 bases and J lost 0, with 13 bases in between. CDR3 size: 14 residues.

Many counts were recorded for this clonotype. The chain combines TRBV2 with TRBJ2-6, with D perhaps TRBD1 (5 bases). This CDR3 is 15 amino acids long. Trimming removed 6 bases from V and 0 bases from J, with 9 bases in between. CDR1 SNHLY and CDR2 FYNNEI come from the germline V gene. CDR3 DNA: TGTGCCAGCAGCCGACAGTCCTCTGGGGCCAACGTCCTGACTTTC. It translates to CASSRQSSGANVLTF.

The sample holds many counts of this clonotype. As DNA, the CDR3 is TGTGCCAGCAGTTACAACGGACAGGGTACTTACGAGCAGTACTTC. This sequence encodes CASSYNGQGTYEQYF. The chain carries TRBV6-5 and TRBJ2-7; TRBD1 matches at 8 bases. The CDR3 is 15 residues long. Germline CDR1 MNHEY, CDR2 SVGAGI. V shed 2 bases, J shed 4 bases, and the junction held 7 bases outside the gene matches.

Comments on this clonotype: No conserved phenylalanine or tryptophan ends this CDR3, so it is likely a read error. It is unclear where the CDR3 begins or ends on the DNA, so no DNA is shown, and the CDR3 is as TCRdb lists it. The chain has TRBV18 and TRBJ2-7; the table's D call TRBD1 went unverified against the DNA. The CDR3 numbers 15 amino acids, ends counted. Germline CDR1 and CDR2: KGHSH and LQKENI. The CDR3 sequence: CASSQGQGAWYEQHL.

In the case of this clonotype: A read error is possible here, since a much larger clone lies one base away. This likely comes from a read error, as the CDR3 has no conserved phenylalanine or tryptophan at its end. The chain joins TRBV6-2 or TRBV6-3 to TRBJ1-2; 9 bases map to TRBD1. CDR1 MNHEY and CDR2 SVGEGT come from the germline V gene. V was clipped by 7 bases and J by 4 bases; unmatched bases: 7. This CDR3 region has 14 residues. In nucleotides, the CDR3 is TGTGCCAGCACCCCGGGACAGGGTACCTATGGCTACACCTCC. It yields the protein CASTPGQGTYGYTS.

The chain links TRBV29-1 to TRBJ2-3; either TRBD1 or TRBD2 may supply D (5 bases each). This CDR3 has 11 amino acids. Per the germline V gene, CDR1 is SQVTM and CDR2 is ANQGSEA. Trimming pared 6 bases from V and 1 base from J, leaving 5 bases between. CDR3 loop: CSVGGTDTQYF. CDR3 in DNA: TGCAGCGTGGGGGGCACAGATACGCAGTATTTT.